These 21 T cell receptor beta chains originate from one sample sequenced in a study of T-cell reconstitution after alpha-beta-depleted transplantation in children. TCRbeta library construction was performed incorporating unique molecular identifiers. TCRdb recomputed calls from the PCR reads with MiXCR, one row per CDR3 protein. The data contain approximately 230,000 distinct CDR3 sequences, around 25% of them singletons. Sequences were derived from PBMCs, mostly from graft donor cells, sampled 360 days after TCRalphabeta/CD19-depleted stem cell transplant. Receptors originate from a female patient aged 2-9 years who had a stem cell transplant for congenital amegakaryocytic thrombocytopenia, so the T cells may come from the graft donor.

The chain recombines TRBV12-3 or TRBV12-4 with TRBJ1-6; maybe TRBD1 (5 bases). V shed 3 bases and J shed 9 bases, with 12 bases lying between them. CDR3 length: 14 amino acids. CDR3 bases: TGTGCCAGCAGTTTGACCAGGGTCGTTTCACCCCTCCACTTT. Its protein is CASSLTRVVSPLHF.

This chain joins TRBV5-4 and TRBJ2-1; TRBD2 matches at 12 bases. The CDR3 runs to 19 residues. Germline trimming cut 2 bases from V and 0 bases from J; bases unmatched to any gene: 9. Germline loops: CDR1 SGHNT, CDR2 YYREEE (reference sequence). For the CDR3, the DNA is TGTGCCAGCAGCTTCGGTGGGCTAGCGGGGGGGAACTCCTACAATGAGCAGTTCTTC. It encodes CASSFGGLAGGNSYNEQFF.

This clonotype was detected only a few times. The V and J genes are TRBV6-1 and TRBJ1-3; 9 nucleotides line up with TRBD1. CDR3 size: 17 residues. Trimming removed 5 bases from V and 0 bases from J; junction bases left unmatched: 8. Germline V gene lookup returns CDR1 MNHNS and CDR2 SASEGT. CDR3 in DNA: TGTGCCAGCAGTCGTCTGGGACAGGGAAGCTCTGGAAACACCATATATTTT. It encodes CASSRLGQGSSGNTIYF.

This clonotype was counted only a few times. The V gene is TRBV28, the J gene TRBJ1-2; D is unclear. The germline V gene encodes CDR1 MDHEN and CDR2 SYDVKM. Trimming left V 6 bases short and J 2 bases short, with 16 bases between. The CDR3 contains 15 residues. The CDR3 reads CASSVSWSRNYGYTF. The CDR3 DNA sequence: TGTGCCAGCAGCGTCAGTTGGTCCCGCAACTATGGCTACACCTTC.

The gene calls are TRBV7-9 and TRBJ2-5; 7 bases align to TRBD2. This CDR3 is 13 amino acids long. The germline V gene encodes CDR1 SEHNR and CDR2 FQNEAQ (reference sequence). V lost 5 bases to trimming and J lost 2 bases; unmatched junction nucleotides: 2. The CDR3 DNA reads TGTGCCAGCAGCCGGGGGGTACAAGAGACCCAGTACTTC. Its translation is CASSRGVQETQYF.

V usage is TRBV20-1 and J usage is TRBJ2-7; 8 positions agree with TRBD1. The CDR3 totals 15 residues. CDR1 and CDR2 (germline): DFQATT, SNEGSKA (reference sequence). Trimming removed 2 bases from V and 1 base from J; junction bases left unmatched: 7. Here the CDR3 DNA reads TGCAGTGCTAGACGAGTAGACAGGGGTTCCTACGAGCAGTACTTC. This codes for CSARRVDRGSYEQYF.

A few counts support this clonotype. This chain uses TRBV2 with TRBJ1-4; 9 nucleotides align to TRBD1. This CDR3 contains 15 residues. The V and J ends lost 8 bases and 8 bases, in that order; junction bases with no gene match: 12. The germline gives CDR1 SNHLY, CDR2 FYNNEI. The CDR3 region is CASEQVTGGNEKLFF. CDR3 in DNA: TGTGCCAGCGAGCAGGTGACAGGGGGAAACGAAAAACTGTTTTTT. The whole variable domain, remainder taken from reference TRBV2 and TRBJ1-4, is EPEVTQTPSHQVTQMGQEVILRCVPISNHLYFYWYRQILGQKVEFLVSFYNNEISEKSEIFDDQFSVERPDGSNFTLKIRSTKLEDSAMYFCASEQVTGGNEKLFFGSGTQLSVL.

V usage is TRBV19 and J usage is TRBJ2-7; D call uncertain. This CDR3 is 15 amino acids long. Germline lookup yields CDR1 LNHDA and CDR2 SQIVND (reference sequence). V lost 4 bases to trimming and J lost 3 bases, with 16 bases between them. CDR3 DNA: TGTGCCAGTAGTAACCTGCGGCAGCCTTACTACGAGCAGTACTTC. It codes for CASSNLRQPYYEQYF.

As for this clonotype: One end of the junction does not line up with germline, which may come from a read error. The V call is TRBV20-1, the J call TRBJ1-6, with D unclear. CDR3 length: 15 amino acids. Germline CDR1 DFQATT, CDR2 SNEGSKA (reference sequence). The CDR3, as DNA: TGCAGTGCTAGGGTGGGAGCCAATAATAATTCATCCCTCCACTTT. Translated, it gives CSARVGANNNSSLHF.

This clonotype was found a few times. The chain employs TRBV12-3 or TRBV12-4 and TRBJ2-5, with TRBD2 identical over 10 bases. The CDR3 loop spans 16 amino acids. The trim removed 5 bases at V and 5 bases at J, leaving 11 bases unmatched. CDR3 coding DNA: TGTGCCAGCAGTCCCCGCCTAGCGGGAGTTAGGGAGACCCAGTACTTC. Translation: CASSPRLAGVRETQYF.

This clonotype was observed a few times. V is TRBV5-1 and J is TRBJ1-1, with TRBD1 matching over 7 bases. Trimming cost V 0 bases and J 4 bases; bases outside gene matches: 6. This CDR3 contains 15 residues. The germline gives CDR1 SGHRS, CDR2 YFSETQ. The CDR3 sequence: CASSLGVGGLTEAFF. The CDR3 bases are TGCGCCAGCAGCTTGGGGGTAGGGGGCCTCACTGAAGCTTTCTTT.

With respect to this clonotype: A much larger clone lies one base from this, so it may be a read error. This sequence joins TRBV12-3 or TRBV12-4 and TRBJ2-3, with TRBD2 matching over 10 bases. This CDR3 spans 17 amino acids. CDR3 sequence (DNA): TGTGACAGCAGTTATCCTAGCGGGGGAGATAGCACAGATACGCAGTATTTT. Encoded protein: CDSSYPSGGDSTDTQYF.

This clonotype was seen only a few times. The chain joins TRBV4-3 to TRBJ2-5, with D perhaps TRBD1 (6 bases). Deletions cut 4 bases from V and 4 bases from J, with 19 bases between. Germline CDR1 is LGHNA and CDR2 is YSLEER. The CDR3 is 16 amino acids. DNA of the CDR3: TGCGCCAGCAGCCCTGGATTTACAGGGTTCCCAGAGACCCAGTACTTC. The encoded protein is CASSPGFTGFPETQYF.

This clonotype appeared a few times. V and J are TRBV10-3 and TRBJ2-1; 9 bases are a match to TRBD2. The germline V gene encodes CDR1 ENHRY and CDR2 SYGVKD. The CDR3 is 16 residues long. The junction had 11 bases not matched to a gene; V was cut back by 0 bases and J by 11 bases. CDR3 sequence reads: CAISESFAGGDPKQFF. The CDR3 DNA reads as TGTGCCATCAGTGAGTCGTTTGCGGGGGGGGATCCTAAGCAGTTCTTC.

This clonotype was recorded a few times. The chain combines TRBV20-1 with TRBJ2-7; D gene unclear. Germline V gene lookup returns CDR1 DFQATT and CDR2 SNEGSKA (reference sequence). V dropped 2 bases and J dropped 7 bases, with 18 bases sitting between them. This CDR3 is built from 14 residues. Written as DNA, the CDR3 is TGCAGTGCTAGATCGTTGCCCGGAATCGGAGAGCAGTACTTC. It specifies CSARSLPGIGEQYF.

Only a few counts were recorded for this clonotype. The rearrangement links TRBV12-3 or TRBV12-4 to TRBJ2-7; the D gene is possibly TRBD1 (5 bases). This CDR3 contains 14 residues. V was shortened by 6 bases and J by 6 bases, with 18 bases between the two germline ends. The CDR3 spells CASSPTGWGAEQYF. DNA for the CDR3: TGTGCCAGCAGCCCTACTGGTTGGGGCGCCGAGCAGTACTTC.

The V and J genes are TRBV9 and TRBJ2-1; 8 nucleotides match TRBD2. The CDR3 covers 15 residues. The V segment lost 3 bases and the J segment 4 bases; nucleotides outside the gene matches: 6. Germline values: CDR1 SGDLS, CDR2 YYNGEE. Here the CDR3 DNA reads TGTGCCAGCAGCGAGAGGATAGCGGGGTACAATGAGCAGTTCTTC. It specifies CASSERIAGYNEQFF. Full variable domain (remainder filled in from reference TRBV9 and TRBJ2-1): DSGVTQTPKHLITATGQRVTLRCSPRSGDLSVYWYQQSLDQGLQFLIQYYNGEERAKGNILERFSAQQFPDLHSELNLSSLELGDSALYFCASSERIAGYNEQFFGPGTRLTVL.

The J gene is TRBJ2-3, the V gene TRBV20-1; no clear D. V gave up 6 bases and J gave up 2 bases, with 12 bases separating them. The CDR3 consists of 13 residues. Germline CDR1 reads DFQATT; CDR2 reads SNEGSKA (reference sequence). The CDR3 here is CSATGSYTDTQYF. CDR3 bases: TGCAGTGCCACCGGGTCCTACACAGATACGCAGTATTTT.

The CDR3 sequence is CASSQADISPGNTIYF. The DNA for the CDR3 is TGTGCCAGCAGCCAAGCGGACATATCGCCTGGAAACACCATATATTTT. The chain joins TRBV4-2 to TRBJ1-3; D is perhaps TRBD1 (5 bases). The CDR3 spans 16 residues. CDR1 and CDR2 from the germline V gene are LGHNA and YNFKEQ. Trimming left V 1 base short and J 2 bases short, with 12 bases between.

This clonotype turned up a few times. V is TRBV12-3 or TRBV12-4 and J is TRBJ2-1; D is undetermined. Trimming cost V 4 bases and J 3 bases, with 13 bases left between them. The CDR3 runs to 15 residues. Here the CDR3 DNA reads TGTGCCAGCAGTTATCCAGCGTCCAACTACAATGAGCAGTTCTTC. Translating it yields CASSYPASNYNEQFF.

This clonotype was seen repeatedly, ten times or more. The rearrangement joins TRBV20-1 to TRBJ2-1, with D possibly matching TRBD1 (5 bases). This CDR3 is 15 amino acids long. The V gene lost 5 bases and the J gene lost 9 bases, with 23 bases spanning the gap. From germline, CDR1 is DFQATT and CDR2 SNEGSKA (reference sequence). CDR3 protein: CSAPRAKGPLTEQFF. The CDR3 DNA is TGCAGTGCTCCCAGGGCCAAAGGCCCCCTCACTGAGCAGTTCTTC.